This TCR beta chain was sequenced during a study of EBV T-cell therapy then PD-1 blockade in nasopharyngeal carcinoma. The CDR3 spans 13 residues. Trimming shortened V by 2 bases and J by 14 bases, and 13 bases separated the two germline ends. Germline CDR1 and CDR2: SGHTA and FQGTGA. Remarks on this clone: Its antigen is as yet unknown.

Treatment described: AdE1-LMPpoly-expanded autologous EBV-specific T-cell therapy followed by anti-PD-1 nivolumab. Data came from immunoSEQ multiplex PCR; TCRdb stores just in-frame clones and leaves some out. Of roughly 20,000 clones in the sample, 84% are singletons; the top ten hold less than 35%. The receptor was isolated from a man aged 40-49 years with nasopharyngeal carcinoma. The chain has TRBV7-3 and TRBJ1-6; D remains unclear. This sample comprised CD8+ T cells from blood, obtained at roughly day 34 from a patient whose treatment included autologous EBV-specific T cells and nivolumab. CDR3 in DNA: TGTGCCAGCAGCTTAGGTTACGGTCACGCCCTCCACTTT. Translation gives CASSLGYGHALHF.